This TCR beta chain was recovered during a study of shared clonotypes between healthy human individuals. Assay execution proceeded at the deep level. Per the study methods: Filtering differed because ImmunoSEQ produced junction-only sequences that carried no quality scores. Produced via immunoSEQ multiplex PCR; TCRdb's table is partial and in-frame only. Clonal size and the V and J genes are those of that table, whereas D and trimming came from the DNA. The sample holds fewer than 2.5 million clones, 80% to 95% seen once. In its sample, this clone was seen once. The germline V gene encodes CDR1 MGHRA and CDR2 YSYEKL. CDR3 length: 15 amino acids.

The receptor comes from a man aged 18 to 35 in good health. Some clones in this sample may be carry-over from other donors' samples. V is TRBV4-1 and J is TRBJ2-5, with 9 bases matching TRBD2. The J call may be faulty, since TRBJ2-7 better matches the DNA end. The sample was naive CD4+ T cells from PBMCs. Subset denoted: CD45RA+ positively selected. CDR3 amino acids: CASSPLAGVWYEQYF. The CDR3 coding sequence is TGCGCCAGCAGCCCGTTAGCGGGAGTTTGGTACGAGCAGTACTTC.